This note documents a single T cell receptor beta chain sequence. The antigen is unknown. At the DNA level, this CDR3 is encoded by other sequences in the same sample as well. The repertoire was sequenced with immunoSEQ multiplex PCR; TCRdb's copy has only in-frame clones and lacks some. Of around 140,000 clones in the sample, roughly 92% were seen once. CDR3 length: 13 residues. J lost 3 bases, V lost 5 bases, and 4 bases had no gene match. Germline V gene lookup returns CDR1 SGHTA and CDR2 FQGNSA. These data come from a study of T cell responses to AZD1222 COVID-19 vaccine. Whole-study findings and limits: Targeting of unmutated variant regions was reportedly seen in nearly half of spike-specific TCRs. An increase in Spike-specific TCR breadth and depth was observed after two AZD1222 doses. Donor demographics were predominantly white British with a female majority; clonal diversity may be underestimated.

The rearrangement uses TRBV7-2 and TRBJ2-7, with 7 bases identical to TRBD1. The receptor's source is an adult in good health. The sample here was peripheral blood, taken on day 0 of AZD1222 vaccination. The CDR3 bases are TGTGCCAGCAGCCGGGACAGTTACTACGAGCAGTACTTC. Protein: CASSRDSYYEQYF.